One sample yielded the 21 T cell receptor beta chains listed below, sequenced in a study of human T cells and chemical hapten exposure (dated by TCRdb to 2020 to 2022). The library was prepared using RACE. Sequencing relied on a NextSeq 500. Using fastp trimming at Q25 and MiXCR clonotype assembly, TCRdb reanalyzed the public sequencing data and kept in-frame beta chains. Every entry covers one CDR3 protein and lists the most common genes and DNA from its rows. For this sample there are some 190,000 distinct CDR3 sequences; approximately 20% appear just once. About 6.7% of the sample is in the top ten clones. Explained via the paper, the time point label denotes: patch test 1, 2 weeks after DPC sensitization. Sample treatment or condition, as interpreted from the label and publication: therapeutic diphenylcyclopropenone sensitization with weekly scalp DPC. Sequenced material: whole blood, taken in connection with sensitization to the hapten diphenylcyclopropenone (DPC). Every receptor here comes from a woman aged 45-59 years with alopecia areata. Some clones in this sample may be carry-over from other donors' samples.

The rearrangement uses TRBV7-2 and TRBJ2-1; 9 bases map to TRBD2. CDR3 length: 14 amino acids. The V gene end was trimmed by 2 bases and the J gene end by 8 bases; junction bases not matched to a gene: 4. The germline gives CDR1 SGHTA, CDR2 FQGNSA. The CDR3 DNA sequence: TGTGCCAGCAGCTTATTCTTAGCGGGAGATGAGCAGTTCTTC. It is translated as CASSLFLAGDEQFF.

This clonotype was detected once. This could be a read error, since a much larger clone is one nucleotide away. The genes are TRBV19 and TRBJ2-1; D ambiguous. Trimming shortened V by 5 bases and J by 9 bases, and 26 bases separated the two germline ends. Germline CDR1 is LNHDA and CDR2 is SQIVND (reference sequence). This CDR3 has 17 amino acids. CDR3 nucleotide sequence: TGTGCCAGTAGTCCGCCCATCTGGCGGAACCCCAGAGGTGAGCAGTTCTTC. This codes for CASSPPIWRNPRGEQFF.

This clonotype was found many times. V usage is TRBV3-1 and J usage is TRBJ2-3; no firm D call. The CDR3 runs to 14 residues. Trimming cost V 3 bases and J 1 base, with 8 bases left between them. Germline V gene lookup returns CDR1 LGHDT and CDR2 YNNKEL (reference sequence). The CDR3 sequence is CASSHGGRTDTQYF. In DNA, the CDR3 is TGTGCCAGCAGCCATGGCGGACGCACAGATACGCAGTATTTT.

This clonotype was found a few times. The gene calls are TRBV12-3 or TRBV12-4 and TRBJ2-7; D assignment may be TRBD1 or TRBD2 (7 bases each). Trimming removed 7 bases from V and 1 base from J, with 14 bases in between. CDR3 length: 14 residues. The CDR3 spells CASNPGGASYEQYF. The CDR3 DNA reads TGTGCCAGCAACCCAGGGGGGGCGTCCTACGAGCAGTACTTC.

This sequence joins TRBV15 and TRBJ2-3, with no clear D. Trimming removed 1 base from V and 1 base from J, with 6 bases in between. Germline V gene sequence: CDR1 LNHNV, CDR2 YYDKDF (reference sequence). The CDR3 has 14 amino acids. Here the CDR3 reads CATSRVPGTDTQYF. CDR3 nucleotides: TGTGCCACCAGCAGAGTTCCCGGCACAGATACGCAGTATTTT.

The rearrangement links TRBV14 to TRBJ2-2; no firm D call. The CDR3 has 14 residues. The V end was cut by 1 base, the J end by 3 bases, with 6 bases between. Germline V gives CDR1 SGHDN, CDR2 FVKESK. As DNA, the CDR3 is TGTGCCAGCAGCCAAGTGCTCTACACCGGGGAGCTGTTTTTT. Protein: CASSQVLYTGELFF.

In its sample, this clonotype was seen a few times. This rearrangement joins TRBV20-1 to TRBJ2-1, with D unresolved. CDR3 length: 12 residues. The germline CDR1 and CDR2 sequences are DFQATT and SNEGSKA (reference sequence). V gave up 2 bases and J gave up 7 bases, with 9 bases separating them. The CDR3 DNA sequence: TGCAGTGCTAGACACCCTCCGAATGAGCAGTTCTTC. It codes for CSARHPPNEQFF.

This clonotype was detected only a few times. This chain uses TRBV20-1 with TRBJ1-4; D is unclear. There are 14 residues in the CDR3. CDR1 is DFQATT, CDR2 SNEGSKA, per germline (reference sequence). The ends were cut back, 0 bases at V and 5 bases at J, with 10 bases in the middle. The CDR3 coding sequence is TGCAGTGCTAGAGAGGGGATCTCGAATGAAAAACTGTTTTTT. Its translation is CSAREGISNEKLFF.

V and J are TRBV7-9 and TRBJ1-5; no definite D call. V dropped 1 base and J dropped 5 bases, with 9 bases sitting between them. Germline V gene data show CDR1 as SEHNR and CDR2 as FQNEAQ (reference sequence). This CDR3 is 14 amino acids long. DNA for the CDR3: TGTGCCAGCAGCTTAGGGCGGAGCGATCAGCCCCAGCATTTT. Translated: CASSLGRSDQPQHF.

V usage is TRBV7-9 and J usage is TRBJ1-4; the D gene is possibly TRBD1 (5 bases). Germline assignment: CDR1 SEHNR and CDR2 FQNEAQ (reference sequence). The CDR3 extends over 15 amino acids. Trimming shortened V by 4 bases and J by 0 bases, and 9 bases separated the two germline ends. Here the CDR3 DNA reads TGTGCCAGCAGCTCCCGACAGCCAACTAATGAAAAACTGTTTTTT. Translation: CASSSRQPTNEKLFF.

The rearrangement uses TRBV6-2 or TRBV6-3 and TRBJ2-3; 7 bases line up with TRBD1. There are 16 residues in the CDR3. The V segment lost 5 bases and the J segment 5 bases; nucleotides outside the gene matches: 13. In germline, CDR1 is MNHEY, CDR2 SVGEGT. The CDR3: CASSQLKQGPGDTQYF. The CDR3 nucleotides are TGTGCCAGCAGTCAGCTAAAACAGGGGCCGGGAGATACGCAGTATTTT.

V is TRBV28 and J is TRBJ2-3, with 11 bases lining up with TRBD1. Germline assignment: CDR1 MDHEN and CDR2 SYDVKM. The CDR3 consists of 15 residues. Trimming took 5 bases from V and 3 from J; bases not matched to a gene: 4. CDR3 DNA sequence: TGTGCCAGCAGTGAGGACAGGGGGCGGACAGATACGCAGTATTTT. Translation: CASSEDRGRTDTQYF. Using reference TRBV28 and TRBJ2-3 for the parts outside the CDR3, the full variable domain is DVKVTQSSRYLVKRTGEKVFLECVQDMDHENMFWYRQDPGLGLRLIYFSYDVKMKEKGDIPEGYSVSREKKERFSLILESASTNQTSMYLCASSEDRGRTDTQYFGPGTRLTVL.

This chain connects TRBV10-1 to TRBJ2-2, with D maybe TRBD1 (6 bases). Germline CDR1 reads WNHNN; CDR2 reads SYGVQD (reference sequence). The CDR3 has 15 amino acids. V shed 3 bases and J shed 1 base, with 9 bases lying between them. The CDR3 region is CASSDTGWNTGELFF. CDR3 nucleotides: TGCGCCAGCAGTGATACAGGGTGGAACACCGGGGAGCTGTTTTTT.

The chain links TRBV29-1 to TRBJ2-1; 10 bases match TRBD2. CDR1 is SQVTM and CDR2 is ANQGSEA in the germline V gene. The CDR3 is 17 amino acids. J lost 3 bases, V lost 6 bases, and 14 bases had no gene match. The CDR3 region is CSVSSSGSWSYYNEQFF. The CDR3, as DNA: TGCAGCGTCTCCTCTAGCGGGAGTTGGTCCTACTACAATGAGCAGTTCTTC.

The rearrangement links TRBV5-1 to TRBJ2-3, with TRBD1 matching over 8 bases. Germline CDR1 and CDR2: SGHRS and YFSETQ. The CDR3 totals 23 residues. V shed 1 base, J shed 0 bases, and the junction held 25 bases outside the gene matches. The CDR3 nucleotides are TGCGCCAGCAGCTTGATCCGGAGGCAGGGGGCTAACTGGCGGGATTATAGCACAGATACGCAGTATTTT. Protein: CASSLIRRQGANWRDYSTDTQYF.

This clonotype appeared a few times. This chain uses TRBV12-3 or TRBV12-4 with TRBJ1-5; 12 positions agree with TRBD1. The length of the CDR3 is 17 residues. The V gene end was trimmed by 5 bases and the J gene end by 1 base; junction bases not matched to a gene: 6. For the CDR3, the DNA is TGTGCCAGCAGTCCCGGGACAGGGGGCTGGAGCAATCAGCCCCAGCATTTT. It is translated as CASSPGTGGWSNQPQHF.

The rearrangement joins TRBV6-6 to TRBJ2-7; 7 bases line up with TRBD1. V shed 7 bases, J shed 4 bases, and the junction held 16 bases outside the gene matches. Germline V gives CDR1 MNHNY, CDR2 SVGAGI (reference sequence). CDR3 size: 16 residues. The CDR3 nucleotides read TGTGCCAGCACCCTAGCCCGGGACAGACCAAATTACGAGCAGTACTTC. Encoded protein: CASTLARDRPNYEQYF.

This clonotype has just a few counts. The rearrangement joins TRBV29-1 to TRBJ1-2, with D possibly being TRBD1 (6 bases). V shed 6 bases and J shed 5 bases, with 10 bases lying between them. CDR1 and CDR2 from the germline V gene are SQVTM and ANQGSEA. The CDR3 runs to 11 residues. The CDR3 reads CSVWDTYGYTF. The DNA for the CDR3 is TGCAGCGTATGGGACACTTATGGCTACACCTTC.

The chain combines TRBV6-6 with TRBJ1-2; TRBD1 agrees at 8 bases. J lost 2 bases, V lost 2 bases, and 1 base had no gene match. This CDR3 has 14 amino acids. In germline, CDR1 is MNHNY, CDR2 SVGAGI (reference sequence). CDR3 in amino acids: CASSYGTGNYGYTF. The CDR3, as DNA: TGTGCCAGCAGTTACGGGACAGGCAACTATGGCTACACCTTC.

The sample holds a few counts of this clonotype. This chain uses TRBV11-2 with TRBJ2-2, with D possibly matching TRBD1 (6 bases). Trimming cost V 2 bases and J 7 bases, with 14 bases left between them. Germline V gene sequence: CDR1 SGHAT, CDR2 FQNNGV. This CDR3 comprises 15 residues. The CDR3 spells CASSLSWGQGGELFF. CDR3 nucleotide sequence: TGTGCCAGCAGCTTAAGTTGGGGGCAAGGCGGGGAGCTGTTTTTT. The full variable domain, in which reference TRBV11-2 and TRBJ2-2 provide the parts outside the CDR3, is EAGVAQSPRYKIIEKRQSVAFWCNPISGHATLYWYQQILGQGPKLLIQFQNNGVVDDSQLPKDRFSAERLKGVDSTLKIQPAKLEDSAVYLCASSLSWGQGGELFFGEGSRLTVL.

The CDR3 sequence: CASSLSGLRSSYNEQFF. The CDR3 nucleotides read TGTGCCAGCAGTTTATCGGGCCTCAGGTCCTCCTACAATGAGCAGTTCTTC. The chain links TRBV27 to TRBJ2-1; D not certain. Trimming shortened V by 0 bases and J by 0 bases, and 12 bases separated the two germline ends. This CDR3 spans 17 amino acids. Germline CDR1 is MNHEY and CDR2 is SMNVEV (reference sequence).